Shown below are 10 T cell receptor beta chains from a single sample sequenced in a study of tumor-infiltrating lymphocytes in primary liver carcinoma. TCR beta cDNA was made from around 520 ng total RNA with a constant-region primer. Nested multiplex PCR, run for three rounds with slightly modified ARM-PCR, yielded TCR beta libraries. The first two PCR rounds, roughly 9 cycles each, used TRBV1-TRBV30 forward primers and a C-beta reverse primer. A single record per CDR3 protein comes from TCRdb applying MiXCR to the multiplex PCR reads. The sample carries around 54,000 distinct CDR3 sequences, roughly 77% recorded once. Joint extraction of RNA and DNA used roughly 19-33 mg of bulk tissue that was unsorted. The sample taken for sequencing was liver tumor tissue from sampling region 2. The subset is: tumor region T2, inferior pole. These receptor sequences come from a man in his forties or fifties with primary liver carcinoma and hepatitis B virus infection.

This clonotype occurred once. The rearrangement joins TRBV6-6 to TRBJ2-3; 7 nucleotides line up with TRBD1. The germline V gene encodes CDR1 MNHNY and CDR2 SVGAGI (reference sequence). This CDR3 contains 15 residues. The V and J ends lost 6 bases and 4 bases, in that order; junction bases with no gene match: 10. CDR3 in amino acids: CASSFIGQDADTQYF. The CDR3 nucleotides are TGTGCCAGCAGCTTCATCGGACAGGACGCAGATACGCAGTATTTT.

On this clonotype itself: Since no conserved phenylalanine or tryptophan closes the CDR3, a read error is the likely cause. The V and J genes are TRBV6-5 and TRBJ2-2, with TRBD2 identical over 9 bases. The CDR3 has 16 amino acids. Germline-derived CDR1 and CDR2 are MNHEY and SVGAGI. The CDR3 DNA follows: TGCGCCAGCAGTTCCTTGAGCGGGAGGACTACTGGGGAGCTGTTTTCT. It specifies CASSSLSGRTTGELFS.

Comment on this clonotype: In this CDR3 the conserved last residue, phenylalanine or tryptophan, is missing, so a read error is likely. The DNA is left out, because the CDR3 cannot be placed on it with certainty; the CDR3 is given as TCRdb lists it. This chain joins TRBV6-5 and TRBJ2-7; the table's D call of TRBD2 was not tested on the DNA. CDR1 and CDR2 from the germline V gene are MNHEY and SVGAGI. The CDR3 comprises 17 residues, both ends counted. This CDR3 reads CASSYSGLAGGLYERYI.

As for this clonotype: It may be a read error: a sequence one base away is much more abundant. The chain links TRBV7-9 to TRBJ2-5; D tentatively fits TRBD1 or TRBD2 (5 bases each). The CDR3 covers 14 residues. Germline CDR1 reads SEHNR; CDR2 reads FQNEAQ (reference sequence). The CDR3 loop is CASGFGAVQETQYF. CDR3 sequence (DNA): TGTGCCAGCGGCTTCGGGGCTGTTCAGGAGACCCAGTACTTC.

On this clonotype itself: One end of the junction fails to match germline, which may point to a read error. The J gene is TRBJ2-1, the V gene TRBV10-3; weak D call: TRBD2 (5 bases). The CDR3 runs 13 residues. The germline CDR1 and CDR2 sequences are ENHRY and SYGVKD. CDR3 in amino acids: CAINEDPEGEQFF. CDR3 coding DNA: TGTGCCATCAATGAGGACCCCGAGGGTGAGCAGTTCTTC.

About this clonotype: Being one base from a much bigger clone, this may be a read error. The chain carries TRBV6-2 or TRBV6-3 and TRBJ2-7; D ambiguous. Germline assignment: CDR1 MNHEY and CDR2 SVGEGT. The length of the CDR3 is 15 residues. The chain's CDR3 is CAISYHEGSPYEQYF. DNA of the CDR3: TGTGCCATCAGTTACCATGAAGGATCTCCCTACGAGCAGTACTTC.

The rearrangement joins TRBV5-1 to TRBJ2-5; TRBD1 matches 7 bases. V shed 8 bases, J shed 5 bases, and the junction held 15 bases outside the gene matches. The CDR3 covers 15 residues. Germline V gene data show CDR1 as SGHRS and CDR2 as YFSETQ. CDR3 sequence (DNA): TGCGCCAGAAACTTGTCGCCACAGGGGTTCGAGACCCAGTACTTC. It is translated as CARNLSPQGFETQYF.

As for this clonotype: Germline and junction disagree at one end, which may indicate a read error. The V gene is TRBV6-5, the J gene TRBJ2-2, with D possibly matching TRBD1 (5 bases). Per the germline V gene, CDR1 is MNHEY and CDR2 is SVGAGI. The CDR3 length is 17 residues. The CDR3 nucleotides read TGCGCCAACAGTTCCCGTCCCCCAGGGTTAAACACCGGGGAGCTGTTTTTT. It specifies CANSSRPPGLNTGELFF.

This clonotype has only one observation. Likely a read error: the CDR3 ends without its conserved phenylalanine or tryptophan. V usage is TRBV5-8 and J usage is TRBJ2-3; D gene uncertain. Germline lookup yields CDR1 SGHTS and CDR2 YDEGEE. The CDR3 covers 15 residues. DNA for the CDR3: TGTACCAGCAGCTTTATTTCCACTAACACAGATACGCAGTATGTT. This codes for CTSSFISTNTDTQYV.

On this clonotype: The CDR3 carries no conserved terminal phenylalanine or tryptophan, so it likely arises from a read error. The DNA is omitted, as the CDR3 cannot be located on it reliably, and the CDR3 follows TCRdb's listing. The chain links TRBV5-1 to TRBJ2-1. The CDR3 region is 14 residues in length, termini included. The V gene's germline CDR1 is SGHRS and CDR2 YFSETQ. Here the CDR3 reads CASSLGASYNEQFL.